Listed here is a single TCR beta chain. Antigen unknown. Unique molecular identifiers tagged the TCRbeta library. TCRdb processed the PCR reads anew with MiXCR; each CDR3 protein has one entry. The top ten clones hold around 0.8% of a sample with approximately 630,000 distinct CDR3 sequences, about 12% of them seen once. From germline, CDR1 is MGHRA and CDR2 YSYEKL. Between the trimmed V and J ends, which lost 1 base and 0 bases, there was a span of 7 bases. The CDR3 covers 15 residues. The data originate from a study of T-cell reconstitution after alpha-beta-depleted transplantation in children. Study-wide points: About two months after transplant, alpha-beta T cells reportedly came from several hundred expanded graft clones. Newly made T cells mostly supplied T-cell counts and diversity one year after transplant. For some patients, TCRbeta diversity was high at day 60 because of recipient T cells and thymic progenitors that survived.

This sequence joins TRBV4-1 and TRBJ1-3; D uncertain. The TCR originated in a girl aged 2 to 9 with congenital amegakaryocytic thrombocytopenia, due to receive a stem cell transplant. The material was PBMCs, obtained before TCRalphabeta/CD19-depleted stem cell transplant. The CDR3 region is CASSQGTLSGNTIYF. The DNA of the CDR3 is TGCGCCAGCAGCCAAGGTACCCTCTCTGGAAACACCATATATTTT.